This TCR beta chain was recorded in a study of T cells in localized non-small cell lung cancer. Study observations and caveats: Appearing in adjacent lung were a median about 50 of the top 100 tumor clones. Patients showing higher blood T cell density tended to see longer overall survival. Clonality of T cells reached its maximum in uninvolved adjacent lung, surpassing tumor.

V was shortened by 3 bases and J by 14 bases, with 19 bases between the two germline ends. The CDR3 has 13 amino acids. Germline V gene data show CDR1 as LNHDA and CDR2 as SQIVND (reference sequence). On this clone itself: Its antigen remains unidentified.

The protocol was immunoSEQ multiplex PCR, while the TCRdb copy is restricted to in-frame clones and leaves out a portion. The table lists nearly 25,000 clones, 80% to 95% of them singletons, with around 2.5% in the top ten. The sequencing used peripheral blood, collected before any cancer treatment. This receptor was identified in a woman aged 35 to 70 with stage I lung adenocarcinoma. This chain connects TRBV19 to TRBJ1-2; D uncertain. The CDR3 region is CASSISITKEETF. In nucleotides, the CDR3 is TGTGCCAGTAGTATTAGTATAACAAAGGAGGAGACCTTC. Variable domain in full (rest from reference TRBV19 and TRBJ1-2): DGGITQSPKYLFRKEGQNVTLSCEQNLNHDAMYWYRQDPGQGLRLIYYSQIVNDFQKGDIAEGYSVSREKKESFPLTVTSAQKNPTAFYLCASSISITKEETFGSGTRLTVV.